This TCR beta chain was identified during a study of cytomegalovirus exposure and HLA in healthy donors. PCR primers comprised 60 Vbeta and 13 Jbeta primers. TCRdb's copy holds only in-frame clones and misses some; the assay was immunoSEQ multiplex PCR. The sample lists 90,000 to 100,000 clones, 76% occurring once. On this clone: The antigen is unknown.

The CDR3 totals 17 residues. Trimming took 0 bases from V and 6 from J; bases not matched to a gene: 11. From germline, CDR1 is SGHRS and CDR2 YFSETQ. Overall study results and limits: In a later analysis, compared with equally common non-associated chains, HLA-associated beta chains were more expanded. According to the study, 160 or so TCR beta chains were cytomegalovirus-associated.

The sequenced sample consisted of PBMCs. The chain joins TRBV5-1 to TRBJ2-3; 9 bases fit TRBD1. The clonotype originates from a man aged 35-49 years in good health and CMV-seronegative. The CDR3 loop is CASSLVQGQGFFDTQYF. In nucleotides, the CDR3 is TGCGCCAGCAGCTTGGTTCAAGGACAGGGGTTTTTCGATACGCAGTATTTT.